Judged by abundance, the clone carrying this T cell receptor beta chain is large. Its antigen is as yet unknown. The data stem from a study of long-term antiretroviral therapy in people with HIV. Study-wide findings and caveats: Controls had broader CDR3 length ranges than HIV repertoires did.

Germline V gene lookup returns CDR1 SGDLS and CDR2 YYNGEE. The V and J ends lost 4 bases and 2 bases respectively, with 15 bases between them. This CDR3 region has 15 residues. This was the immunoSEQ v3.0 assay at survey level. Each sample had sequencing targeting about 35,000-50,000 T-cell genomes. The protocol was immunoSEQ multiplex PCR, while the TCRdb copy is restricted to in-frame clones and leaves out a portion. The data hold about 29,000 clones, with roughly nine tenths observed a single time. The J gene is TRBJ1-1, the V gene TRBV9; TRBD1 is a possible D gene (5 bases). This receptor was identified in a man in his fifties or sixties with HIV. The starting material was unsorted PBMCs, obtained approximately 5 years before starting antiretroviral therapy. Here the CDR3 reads CASSPWGDVNTEAFF. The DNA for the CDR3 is TGTGCCAGCAGCCCCTGGGGGGACGTAAACACTGAAGCTTTCTTT. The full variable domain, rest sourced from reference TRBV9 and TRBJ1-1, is DSGVTQTPKHLITATGQRVTLRCSPRSGDLSVYWYQQSLDQGLQFLIQYYNGEERAKGNILERFSAQQFPDLHSELNLSSLELGDSALYFCASSPWGDVNTEAFFGQGTRLTVV.